This T cell receptor beta chain was captured by sequencing in a study of T cells in lung cancer brain metastases. Per germline, CDR1 SEHNR and CDR2 FQNEAQ (reference sequence). This CDR3 is 14 amino acids long. After removal of 6 bases from V and 7 bases from J, the junction contained 7 bases not matched to a gene. Notes on the study in general: Paired lesions shared few clones; most were lesion-specific (mean Morisita about 0.23).

A remark on this clone: Antigen: not known.

Repertoires were generated with immunoSEQ multiplex PCR, while TCRdb's copy carries only in-frame clones and drops some. The sample yields some 5,000 clones, about 85% seen once. Resection was for synchronous oligometastatic disease or a late solitary brain metastasis recurrence. Tumor areas were macrodissected from several deparaffinized, unstained around 10 um sections guided by marked H&E slides. Sequencing used tumor tissue from a brain metastasis. The V call is TRBV7-9, the J call TRBJ2-1; 9 bases agree with TRBD2. This TCR came from a woman aged 45-65 years with non-small cell lung cancer that had spread to the brain. The CDR3 region is CASSQTGLANEQFF. In DNA form, the CDR3 reads TGTGCCAGCAGTCAAACCGGACTAGCGAATGAGCAGTTCTTC.